A single sample is the source of the 21 T cell receptor beta chains below, sequenced in a study of Graves' ophthalmopathy and Graves' hyperthyroidism. The sequenced template was RNA, covering the TCR beta CDR3 region. First-round RT-PCR employed HTBI primers, with a second-round multiplex PCR after it. TCRdb called the multiplex PCR reads again in MiXCR, with one record for every CDR3 protein. The sample carries about 660,000 distinct CDR3 sequences, over 40% recorded once. The specimen sequenced was peripheral blood. The source of these receptors is an adult man with Graves' ophthalmopathy.

This clonotype was observed many times. CDR3 sequence: CAAGGGSGYGYTF. CDR3 DNA: TGTGCCGCGGGGGGCGGCTCGGGCTATGGCTACACCTTC. The chain is built from TRBV6-1 and TRBJ1-2; possibly TRBD1 for D (6 bases). CDR3 length: 13 amino acids. The V gene lost 11 bases and the J gene lost 4 bases, with 17 bases spanning the gap. The germline V gene encodes CDR1 MNHNS and CDR2 SASEGT.

This clonotype was seen repeatedly, ten times or more. The chain links TRBV20-1 to TRBJ1-6; D might be TRBD1 (5 bases). The V and J ends lost 6 bases and 7 bases respectively, with 13 bases between them. The CDR3 has 13 residues. Germline assignment: CDR1 DFQATT and CDR2 SNEGSKA (reference sequence). The DNA of the CDR3 is TGCAGTGCCCCAACAGGAATCAATTCACCCCTCCACTTT. Its protein is CSAPTGINSPLHF.

The chain combines TRBV7-9 with TRBJ1-1; D might be TRBD1 (6 bases). The CDR3 runs 13 residues. V was clipped by 11 bases and J by 1 base, with 14 bases between them. Germline loops: CDR1 SEHNR, CDR2 FQNEAQ (reference sequence). The CDR3 DNA reads TGTGCCGCCCCGGGACATCAGAACACTGAAGCTTTCTTT. This gives the protein CAAPGHQNTEAFF.

This clonotype came up many times. V and J are TRBV9 and TRBJ1-1; no clear D. The CDR3 is 15 amino acids. Trimming stripped 0 bases from V and 2 bases from J, with 11 bases between. Germline values: CDR1 SGDLS, CDR2 YYNGEE. Here the CDR3 DNA reads TGTGCCAGCAGCGTAGTATCACAGACAAACACTGAAGCTTTCTTT. Its translation: CASSVVSQTNTEAFF. Full variable domain (missing parts from reference TRBV9 and TRBJ1-1): DSGVTQTPKHLITATGQRVTLRCSPRSGDLSVYWYQQSLDQGLQFLIQYYNGEERAKGNILERFSAQQFPDLHSELNLSSLELGDSALYFCASSVVSQTNTEAFFGQGTRLTVV.

This clonotype was seen ten or more times. This chain joins TRBV10-3 and TRBJ2-2, with D unresolved. Germline CDR1 is ENHRY and CDR2 is SYGVKD. Between the trimmed V and J ends, which lost 0 bases and 6 bases, there was a span of 11 bases. The CDR3 is 15 residues long. The CDR3 bases are TGTGCCATCAGTGAGTCTGGCGGTTCGTCCGGGGAGCTGTTTTTT. Amino acid sequence: CAISESGGSSGELFF.

V usage is TRBV2 and J usage is TRBJ1-4; D might be TRBD1 (6 bases). The CDR3 totals 16 residues. CDR1 SNHLY and CDR2 FYNNEI come from the germline V gene. Trimming left V 5 bases short and J 8 bases short, with 21 bases between. Here the CDR3 DNA reads TGTGCCAGCAGTAATACCGGGGGCGCCTCCGGGGAAAAACTGTTTTTT. The encoded protein is CASSNTGGASGEKLFF. Full variable domain (outside the CDR3, taken from reference TRBV2 and TRBJ1-4): EPEVTQTPSHQVTQMGQEVILRCVPISNHLYFYWYRQILGQKVEFLVSFYNNEISEKSEIFDDQFSVERPDGSNFTLKIRSTKLEDSAMYFCASSNTGGASGEKLFFGSGTQLSVL.

About this clonotype itself: The conserved final phenylalanine or tryptophan is absent from the CDR3, which likely points to a read error. Because the CDR3's place on the DNA is in doubt, the DNA is left out and the CDR3 is given as listed by TCRdb. The genes are TRBV7-8 and TRBJ1-3; TRBD1, the table's D call, was not compared with the DNA. Germline CDR1 and CDR2: SGHVS and FQNEAQ. The CDR3 has 8 residues if both end residues are counted. The CDR3 protein is CASSTGVR.

This clonotype was counted at least ten times. This rearrangement joins TRBV9 to TRBJ1-2; D not resolved. V lost 0 bases and J lost 5, with 14 bases in between. The CDR3 totals 15 residues. The V gene's germline CDR1 is SGDLS and CDR2 YYNGEE. The CDR3 coding sequence is TGTGCCAGCAGCGTAGAGCCCGCCGACGATTATGGCTACACCTTC. It translates to CASSVEPADDYGYTF.

This chain joins TRBV9 and TRBJ2-7; D gene uncertain. V was clipped by 7 bases and J by 6 bases, with 23 bases between them. The CDR3 has 15 amino acids. From germline, CDR1 is SGDLS and CDR2 YYNGEE. In DNA, the CDR3 is TGTGCCAGCTCACCAAGAGTTGAAGGGTCCGGCGAGCAGTACTTC. This encodes CASSPRVEGSGEQYF.

As concerns this clonotype: A single base separates this from a much larger clone, so it may be a read error. This rearrangement joins TRBV12-3 or TRBV12-4 to TRBJ1-2, with D hard to call. V dropped 3 bases and J dropped 4 bases, with 15 bases sitting between them. The CDR3 is 15 residues long. CDR3 bases: TGTGCCAGCAGTTTCGCGGCAGGAGACCCCTATGGCTACACCTTC. This codes for CASSFAAGDPYGYTF.

This clonotype was recorded at least ten times. The chain uses TRBV20-1 and TRBJ2-5, with D perhaps TRBD1 or TRBD2 (7 bases each). Trimming cost V 6 bases and J 2 bases, with 16 bases left between them. The CDR3 loop spans 14 amino acids. The V gene's germline CDR1 is DFQATT and CDR2 SNEGSKA (reference sequence). The chain's CDR3 is CSARGASGQETQYF. In DNA form, the CDR3 reads TGCAGTGCCAGGGGGGCTAGCGGACAAGAGACCCAGTACTTC.

J is TRBJ1-6 and V is TRBV27, with a weak D call TRBD1 (6 bases). This CDR3 contains 14 residues. The ends were cut back, 4 bases at V and 10 bases at J, with 14 bases in the middle. Germline CDR1 is MNHEY and CDR2 is SMNVEV (reference sequence). CDR3 sequence reads: CASSSGGRQSPLHF. The CDR3 DNA follows: TGTGCCAGCAGTTCCGGGGGGCGGCAATCACCCCTCCACTTT.

The chain links TRBV25-1 to TRBJ1-5; D is uncertain. Germline V gene data show CDR1 as MGHDK and CDR2 as SYGVNS. V was pared by 5 bases and J by 8 bases, with 16 bases between. The CDR3 extends over 14 amino acids. The CDR3 reads CASSKQGVTEPQHF. CDR3 in DNA: TGTGCCAGCAGTAAACAAGGAGTAACGGAGCCCCAGCATTTT.

This clonotype was detected ten times or more. The rearrangement joins TRBV12-3 or TRBV12-4 to TRBJ2-5; the D gene is possibly TRBD2 (6 bases). There are 13 residues in the CDR3. V lost 6 bases, J lost 4 bases, and 12 bases lay in between. The CDR3 DNA reads TGTGCCAGCAGCCGACTAGGCACAGAGACCCAGTACTTC. It specifies CASSRLGTETQYF.

This chain joins TRBV10-2 and TRBJ2-7; TRBD1 matches 8 bases. The CDR3 sequence is 15 residues long. Germline loops: CDR1 WSHSY, CDR2 SAAADI. The ends lost 4 bases at V and 6 bases at J; junction bases unmatched: 11. CDR3 in amino acids: CASSAGTGYQREQYF. The DNA for the CDR3 is TGCGCCAGCAGTGCCGGGACAGGTTATCAACGCGAGCAGTACTTC.

This clonotype was found many times. CDR3 loop: CASSSPPSEKQYF. Here the CDR3 DNA reads TGTGCCAGCAGCTCCCCTCCTAGCGAGAAGCAGTACTTC. The chain uses TRBV7-9 and TRBJ2-7, with D maybe TRBD2 (6 bases). CDR1 SEHNR and CDR2 FQNEAQ come from the germline V gene (reference sequence). Trimming took 4 bases from V and 8 from J, leaving 15 bases between them. The CDR3 loop spans 13 amino acids.

In this sample, this clonotype turned up many times. The chain employs TRBV10-3 and TRBJ2-7; no firm D call. V lost 2 bases to trimming and J lost 6 bases, with 11 bases between them. The germline V gene has CDR1 ENHRY and CDR2 SYGVKD. The length of the CDR3 is 13 residues. CDR3: CAISEVPDGEQYF. In nucleotides, the CDR3 is TGTGCCATCAGTGAGGTCCCAGACGGCGAGCAGTACTTC.

V usage is TRBV19 and J usage is TRBJ1-1, with a weak D call TRBD1 (5 bases). V was cut by 5 bases and J by 7 bases, with 23 bases left in between. The CDR3 spans 16 residues. Germline CDR1 reads LNHDA; CDR2 reads SQIVND (reference sequence). CDR3 sequence reads: CASSEQTGRTHGEAFF. In nucleotides, the CDR3 is TGTGCCAGTAGTGAACAGACGGGACGGACCCACGGTGAAGCTTTCTTT.

This rearrangement joins TRBV20-1 to TRBJ1-4; D not resolved. The CDR3 contains 14 residues. Trimming stripped 7 bases from V and 0 bases from J, with 12 bases between. Germline V CDR1 and CDR2: DFQATT, SNEGSKA (reference sequence). The CDR3 reads CSESGHATNEKLFF. Written as DNA, the CDR3 is TGCAGTGAATCGGGTCATGCAACTAATGAAAAACTGTTTTTT.

The J gene is TRBJ1-2, the V gene TRBV10-3; D unclear. The CDR3 has 13 amino acids. Trimming removed 11 bases at V and 5 bases at J, with 18 bases between. Per germline, CDR1 ENHRY and CDR2 SYGVKD. This CDR3 reads CALSLKGSYGYTF. In DNA form, the CDR3 reads TGTGCCCTTTCACTCAAGGGTAGTTATGGCTACACCTTC.

V usage is TRBV5-1 and J usage is TRBJ1-2, with 9 bases matching TRBD1. V was pared by 3 bases and J by 7 bases, with 16 bases of the junction left unmatched. Germline V gene lookup returns CDR1 SGHRS and CDR2 YFSETQ. The CDR3 totals 17 residues. CDR3 region: CASSSDLGNRGLLGYTF. In DNA form, the CDR3 reads TGCGCCAGCAGCTCGGACCTCGGGAACAGGGGGCTTCTTGGCTACACCTTC.